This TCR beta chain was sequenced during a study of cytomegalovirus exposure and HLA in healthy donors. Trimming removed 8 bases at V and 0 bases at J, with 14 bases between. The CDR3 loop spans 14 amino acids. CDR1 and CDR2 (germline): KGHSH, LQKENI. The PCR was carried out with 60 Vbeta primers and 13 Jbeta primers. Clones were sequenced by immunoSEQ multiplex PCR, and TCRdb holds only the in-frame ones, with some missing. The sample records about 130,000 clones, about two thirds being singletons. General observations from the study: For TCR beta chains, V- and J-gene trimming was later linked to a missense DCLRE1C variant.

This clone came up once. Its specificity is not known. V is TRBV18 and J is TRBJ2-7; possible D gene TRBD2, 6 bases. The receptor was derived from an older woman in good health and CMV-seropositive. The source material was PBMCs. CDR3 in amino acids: CASAAGGVSYEQYF. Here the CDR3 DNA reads TGTGCCAGCGCAGCGGGCGGGGTCTCCTACGAGCAGTACTTC.